A single sample is the source of the 15 T cell receptor beta chains below, sequenced in a study of control samples from healthy donors and cancer patients (dated by TCRdb to 2020 to 2021). Library prep was done by the immunoSEQ multiplex PCR assay. The table comes from immuneACCESS by way of TCRdb, which keeps in-frame sequences with V and J called. Part of the clones is missing from these tables; in studies checked, under half for an unresolved V gene and the rest for unknown reasons. For this sample the table gives roughly 170,000 clones, of which 80% to 95% were detected only once. About 4% of the sample goes to the ten largest clones. The sequencing sample was made of blood. The source of these receptors is a woman aged 55 to 70 in good health.

The CDR3 protein is CASSLGDSINQPQHF. CDR3 in DNA: TGTGCCAGCAGCTTAGGCGACAGCATCAATCAGCCCCAGCATTTT. The chain uses TRBV7-9 and TRBJ1-5; D is perhaps TRBD1 (5 bases). This CDR3 has 15 amino acids. Germline-derived CDR1 and CDR2 are SEHNR and FQNEAQ (reference sequence). Trimming removed 1 base from V and 3 bases from J, with 10 bases in between.

J is TRBJ2-5 and V is TRBV9; 10 positions match TRBD1. This CDR3 is built from 17 residues. CDR1 and CDR2 from the germline V gene are SGDLS and YYNGEE. The V gene end was trimmed by 0 bases and the J gene end by 4 bases; junction bases not matched to a gene: 9. Written as DNA, the CDR3 is TGTGCCAGCAGCGTAGGTCCCGGGACAGGGGAATTAGAGACCCAGTACTTC. This gives the protein CASSVGPGTGELETQYF.

The V call is TRBV7-2, the J call TRBJ2-7; 12 bases agree with TRBD2. The trim removed 5 bases at V and 2 bases at J, leaving 10 bases unmatched. Germline V lookup: CDR1 SGHTA, CDR2 FQGNSA. The CDR3 is 17 residues long. CDR3 bases: TGTGCCAGCAGCCCACGGACTAGCGGGGTCTATGCCTACGAGCAGTACTTC. Protein: CASSPRTSGVYAYEQYF.

The chain recombines TRBV27 with TRBJ2-1, with 13 bases aligning to TRBD2. The J segment lost 13 bases and the V segment lost 3 bases, leaving 9 bases of the junction unmatched. The CDR3 contains 15 residues. Germline V gives CDR1 MNHEY, CDR2 SMNVEV (reference sequence). In DNA, the CDR3 is TGTGCCAGCAGTTTTCGGACTAGCGGGGGAAATAAACAGTTCTTC. It yields the protein CASSFRTSGGNKQFF.

The chain has TRBV7-9 and TRBJ2-7; D remains ambiguous. The V end lost 4 bases, the J end lost 2 bases, and 12 bases lay between the germline ends. Looked up from germline, CDR1 is SEHNR and CDR2 is FQNEAQ (reference sequence). CDR3 length: 14 residues. The CDR3 reads CASSSGGVAYEQYF. Here the CDR3 DNA reads TGTGCCAGCAGCTCGGGTGGCGTCGCCTACGAGCAGTACTTC.

The chain joins TRBV2 to TRBJ2-2, with 15 nucleotides matching TRBD2. The V gene's germline CDR1 is SNHLY and CDR2 FYNNEI. Losses at the gene ends were 6 bases for V and 1 base for J; bases not matched to a gene: 9. The CDR3 has 19 amino acids. CDR3 bases: TGTGCCAGCAGGGCCAGAGGACTAGCGGGGGGGCGGAACACCGGGGAGCTGTTTTTT. It is translated as CASRARGLAGGRNTGELFF.

This chain links TRBV6-2 or TRBV6-3 with TRBJ2-1; D might be TRBD1 or TRBD2, each matching 5 bases. V dropped 2 bases and J dropped 10 bases, with 15 bases sitting between them. CDR3 length: 14 residues. Looked up from germline, CDR1 is MNHEY and CDR2 is SVGEGT. CDR3 residues: CASSYGGVMVEQFF. DNA of the CDR3: TGTGCCAGCAGTTACGGGGGAGTGATGGTGGAGCAGTTCTTC.

This clone occurred a few times. V is TRBV11-2 and J is TRBJ2-7; D not resolved. Trimming took off 7 bases at V and 3 bases at J, with 10 bases between the two ends. Germline V CDR1 and CDR2: SGHAT, FQNNGV. This CDR3 region has 12 residues. The CDR3 bases are TGTGCCAGCAAGGGCCGAGACTACGAGCAGTACTTC. It specifies CASKGRDYEQYF. Full variable domain (remainder filled in from reference TRBV11-2 and TRBJ2-7): EAGVAQSPRYKIIEKRQSVAFWCNPISGHATLYWYQQILGQGPKLLIQFQNNGVVDDSQLPKDRFSAERLKGVDSTLKIQPAKLEDSAVYLCASKGRDYEQYFGPGTRLTVT.

The chain recombines TRBV27 with TRBJ1-2; D perhaps matches TRBD1 (6 bases). Trimming took 0 bases from V and 8 from J, leaving 16 bases between them. Germline V gene lookup returns CDR1 MNHEY and CDR2 SMNVEV (reference sequence). This CDR3 contains 15 residues. The CDR3 nucleotides read TGTGCCAGCAGTTTATCTGCAGGGGCTCCCGAAGGCTACACCTTC. Translated, it gives CASSLSAGAPEGYTF.

In its sample, this clone was seen once. The J gene is TRBJ2-3, the V gene TRBV5-1, with 9 bases that match TRBD2. The CDR3 is 17 residues long. Germline CDR1 reads SGHRS; CDR2 reads YFSETQ. The trim removed 0 bases at V and 0 bases at J, leaving 5 bases unmatched. The CDR3 spells CASSLGERGASTDTQYF. The CDR3 nucleotides read TGCGCCAGCAGCTTGGGCGAGCGGGGGGCCAGCACAGATACGCAGTATTTT.

This chain links TRBV19 with TRBJ2-5; TRBD2 aligns across 8 bases. Germline V gives CDR1 LNHDA, CDR2 SQIVND (reference sequence). J lost 5 bases, V lost 5 bases, and 19 bases had no gene match. The CDR3 sequence is 18 residues long. The CDR3 nucleotides are TGTGCCAGTAGTCGTCAGTCGAATAGCGGGGCCGCCGGGGAGACCCAGTACTTC. It specifies CASSRQSNSGAAGETQYF. The variable domain in full, with the rest retrieved from reference TRBV19 and TRBJ2-5, is DGGITQSPKYLFRKEGQNVTLSCEQNLNHDAMYWYRQDPGQGLRLIYYSQIVNDFQKGDIAEGYSVSREKKESFPLTVTSAQKNPTAFYLCASSRQSNSGAAGETQYFGPGTRLLVL.

CDR3 nucleotide sequence: TGCAGTGCTAGTCGGGCAGACCTACAAGAGACCCAGTACTTC. Protein sequence: CSASRADLQETQYF. The J gene is TRBJ2-5, the V gene TRBV20-1; the D is unclear. CDR3 size: 14 residues. CDR1 DFQATT and CDR2 SNEGSKA come from the germline V gene (reference sequence). Deletions cut 3 bases from V and 2 bases from J, with 13 bases between.

This clone appeared once. CDR3 region: CASSLSAGFWEQYF. The CDR3 region has the DNA TGTGCCAGCAGTTTATCGGCAGGGTTTTGGGAGCAGTACTTC. The rearrangement uses TRBV27 and TRBJ2-7; D perhaps matches TRBD1 (5 bases). V was cut by 0 bases and J by 7 bases, with 13 bases left in between. CDR1 and CDR2 (germline): MNHEY, SMNVEV (reference sequence). CDR3 length: 14 amino acids.

The chain has TRBV19 and TRBJ2-6; D might be TRBD2 (5 bases). Germline loops: CDR1 LNHDA, CDR2 SQIVND (reference sequence). This CDR3 spans 18 amino acids. Trimming removed 4 bases at V and 4 bases at J, with 20 bases between. The DNA for the CDR3 is TGTGCCAGTAGTAACTACGGGGTTATGGGTTCGGGGGCCAACGTCCTGACTTTC. Its translation: CASSNYGVMGSGANVLTF. Drawing the rest from reference TRBV19 and TRBJ2-6, the complete variable domain is DGGITQSPKYLFRKEGQNVTLSCEQNLNHDAMYWYRQDPGQGLRLIYYSQIVNDFQKGDIAEGYSVSREKKESFPLTVTSAQKNPTAFYLCASSNYGVMGSGANVLTFGAGSRLTVL.

J is TRBJ2-5 and V is TRBV11-3, with unresolved D. The CDR3 is 14 residues long. The V end lost 5 bases, the J end lost 1 base, and 11 bases lay between the germline ends. Per germline, CDR1 SGHNT and CDR2 YENEEA. CDR3 DNA sequence: TGTGCCAGCAGCACTTCGGACGGCCAAGAGACCCAGTACTTC. Protein sequence: CASSTSDGQETQYF.